This T cell receptor (beta chain) was identified during a study of PD-1 blockade in classical Hodgkin lymphoma. The method was immunoSEQ multiplex PCR; TCRdb's version includes in-frame clones alone and lacks a portion of them. The data show roughly 70,000 clones, about 94% seen once. To note about this clone: What it binds is unknown.

Points from the study as a whole: Newly diagnosed patients reportedly had lower baseline TCR diversity than healthy donors. Undefined causes, possibly disease activity or prior therapy, underlie the repertoire differences.

Indicated time point: newly diagnosed, previously untreated cHL patient sample. Comparators were PBMCs taken from newly diagnosed, untreated classical Hodgkin lymphoma. The sequence came from a human donor with classical Hodgkin lymphoma. Sequenced input: peripheral blood mononuclear cells (PBMCs).

The CDR3 coding sequence is TGTGCCAGCTCTGTACAGGTTAACTATGGCTACACCTTC. As protein: CASSVQVNYGYTF. The chain uses TRBV28 and TRBJ1-2; TRBD1 might be the D (5 bases). Trimming left V 8 bases short and J 1 base short, with 11 bases between. Germline V gives CDR1 MDHEN, CDR2 SYDVKM. CDR3 length equals 13 residues.